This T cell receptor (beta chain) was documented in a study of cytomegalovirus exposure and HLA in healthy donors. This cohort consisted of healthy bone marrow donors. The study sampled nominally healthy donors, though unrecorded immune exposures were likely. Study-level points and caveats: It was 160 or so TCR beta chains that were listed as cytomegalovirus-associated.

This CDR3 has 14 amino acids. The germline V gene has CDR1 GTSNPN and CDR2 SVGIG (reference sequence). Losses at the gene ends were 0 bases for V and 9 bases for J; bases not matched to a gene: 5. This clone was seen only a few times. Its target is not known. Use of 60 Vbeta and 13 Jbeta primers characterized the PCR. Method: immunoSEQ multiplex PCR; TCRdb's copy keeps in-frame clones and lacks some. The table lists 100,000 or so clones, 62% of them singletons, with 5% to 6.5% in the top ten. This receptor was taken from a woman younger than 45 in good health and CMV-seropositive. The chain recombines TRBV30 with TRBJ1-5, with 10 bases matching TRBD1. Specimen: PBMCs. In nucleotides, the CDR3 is TGTGCCTGGAGTGTAGGGACAGGGGTTTTGCCCCAGCATTTT. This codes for CAWSVGTGVLPQHF.